Described below is a single T cell receptor beta chain sequence and its context. The antigen is unknown. The data stem from a study of response to subunit inactivated influenza vaccine. Findings and caveats of the study: Each seasonal flu vaccination may recruit only limited new T cells, authors suggested.

Trimming took off 2 bases at V and 7 bases at J, with 14 bases between the two ends. The CDR3 runs to 14 residues. Per the germline V gene, CDR1 is SEHNR and CDR2 is FQNEAQ (reference sequence). TCRdb itself ran the RT-PCR reads through MiXCR, one entry per CDR3 protein. Of hundreds of thousands of distinct CDR3 sequences in the sample, less than 15% were seen once. The source material was PBMCs from blood, sampled roughly 15 days before vaccination. V and J are TRBV7-9 and TRBJ2-5, with no clear D. The origin of this receptor is a man aged 45-60 years who received an inactivated influenza vaccine. CDR3 in amino acids: CASSLSPSTLTQYF. The CDR3 bases are TGTGCCAGCAGCTTAAGCCCAAGCACGCTGACCCAGTACTTC.